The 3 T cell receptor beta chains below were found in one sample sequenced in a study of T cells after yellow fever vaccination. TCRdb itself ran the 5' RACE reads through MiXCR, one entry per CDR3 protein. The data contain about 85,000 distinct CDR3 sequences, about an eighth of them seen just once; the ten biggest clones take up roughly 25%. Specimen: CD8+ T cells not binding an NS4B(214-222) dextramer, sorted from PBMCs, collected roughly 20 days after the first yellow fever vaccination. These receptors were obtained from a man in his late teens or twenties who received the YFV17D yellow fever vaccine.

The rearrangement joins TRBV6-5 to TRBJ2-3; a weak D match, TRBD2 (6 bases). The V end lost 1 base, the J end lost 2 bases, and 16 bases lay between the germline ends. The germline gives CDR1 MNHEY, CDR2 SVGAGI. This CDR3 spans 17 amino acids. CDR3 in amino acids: CASSYYQSGGYTDTQYF. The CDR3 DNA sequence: TGTGCCAGCAGTTACTACCAATCCGGGGGTTACACAGATACGCAGTATTTT.

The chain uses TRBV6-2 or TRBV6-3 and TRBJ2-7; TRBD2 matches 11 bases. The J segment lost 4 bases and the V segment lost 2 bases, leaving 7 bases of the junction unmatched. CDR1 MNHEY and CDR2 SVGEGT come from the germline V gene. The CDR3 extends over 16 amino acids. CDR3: CASSYGPGLAEYEQYV. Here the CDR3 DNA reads TGTGCCAGCAGTTACGGACCGGGACTAGCGGAATACGAGCAGTACGTC.

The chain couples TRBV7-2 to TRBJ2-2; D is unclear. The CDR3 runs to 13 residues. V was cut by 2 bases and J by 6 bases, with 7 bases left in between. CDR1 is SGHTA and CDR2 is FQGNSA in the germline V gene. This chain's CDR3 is CASSLLAPGELFF. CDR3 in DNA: TGTGCCAGCAGCTTATTAGCTCCCGGGGAGCTGTTTTTT.